A single sample is the source of the 25 T cell receptor beta chains below, sequenced in a study of identical twins. TCRdb called the 5' RACE reads again in MiXCR, with one record for every CDR3 protein. The table shows 520,000 or so distinct CDR3 sequences, with under 25% occurring only once. In addition, the sample was reused for a study of T cells expressing NK-cell markers.

The specimen sequenced was CD4+ T cells sorted from blood. These receptors were taken from a woman under 30 in good health.

The chain joins TRBV5-5 to TRBJ2-2; D call uncertain. With 1 base removed from V and 5 bases from J, the gap between germline ends came to 9 bases. This CDR3 is built from 14 residues. Germline V gene sequence: CDR1 SGHKS, CDR2 YYEKEE (reference sequence). Here the CDR3 reads CASSLLGLTGELFF. The DNA of the CDR3 is TGTGCCAGCAGCTTGTTGGGATTAACCGGGGAGCTGTTTTTT.

The table lists this clonotype with many counts. V and J are TRBV5-1 and TRBJ2-1, with TRBD1 matching over 12 bases. Looked up from germline, CDR1 is SGHRS and CDR2 is YFSETQ. The trim removed 4 bases at V and 8 bases at J, leaving 7 bases unmatched. CDR3 size: 15 residues. The CDR3 DNA reads TGCGCCAGCAGCCAAACCGGGACAGGGGGCGATGAGCAGTTCTTC. Translating gives CASSQTGTGGDEQFF. The complete variable domain, with remaining parts taken from reference TRBV5-1 and TRBJ2-1, reads KAGVTQTPRYLIKTRGQQVTLSCSPISGHRSVSWYQQTPGQGLQFLFEYFSETQRNKGNFPGRFSGRQFSNSRSEMNVSTLELGDSALYLCASSQTGTGGDEQFFGPGTRLTVL.

This chain links TRBV15 with TRBJ2-2; maybe TRBD1 (5 bases). Germline CDR1 and CDR2: LNHNV and YYDKDF (reference sequence). The V gene lost 0 bases and the J gene lost 3 bases, with 14 bases spanning the gap. This CDR3 contains 17 residues. The CDR3 sequence: CATSRDKKRGYTGELFF. CDR3 nucleotide sequence: TGTGCCACCAGCAGAGATAAGAAAAGGGGATACACCGGGGAGCTGTTTTTT.

The chain recombines TRBV6-6 with TRBJ2-7; D is ambiguous. This CDR3 spans 13 amino acids. Trimming left V 5 bases short and J 6 bases short, with 14 bases between. Germline V gene lookup returns CDR1 MNHNY and CDR2 SVGAGI (reference sequence). The CDR3 DNA reads TGTGCCAGCAGTGGTCTCCTACTCGGCGAGCAGTACTTC. This codes for CASSGLLLGEQYF.

This clonotype was seen a handful of times. The rearrangement joins TRBV12-3 or TRBV12-4 to TRBJ2-5; D possibly corresponds to TRBD2 (6 bases). V shed 3 bases and J shed 10 bases, with 15 bases lying between them. CDR3 length: 13 amino acids. The DNA of the CDR3 is TGTGCCAGCAGTTTTAACTCCCCGCGGGGCCAGTACTTC. This translates into CASSFNSPRGQYF.

The chain carries TRBV12-3 or TRBV12-4 and TRBJ2-6; unclear D gene. Deletions cut 1 base from V and 6 bases from J, with 13 bases between. The CDR3 consists of 16 residues. The CDR3 sequence: CASSLVTRTAANVLTF. The CDR3 DNA reads TGTGCCAGCAGTTTAGTGACGCGAACGGCGGCCAACGTCCTGACTTTC.

The chain is built from TRBV5-1 and TRBJ2-2; 7 bases are shared with TRBD1. The CDR3 loop spans 16 amino acids. Germline trimming cut 2 bases from V and 1 base from J; bases unmatched to any gene: 5. Germline CDR1 is SGHRS and CDR2 is YFSETQ. For the CDR3, the DNA is TGCGCCAGCAGCTTAAATAGACAGGGGAACACCGGGGAGCTGTTTTTT. Protein sequence: CASSLNRQGNTGELFF.

The rearrangement links TRBV6-1 to TRBJ1-2; no clear D gene. The germline CDR1 and CDR2 sequences are MNHNS and SASEGT. Deletions cut 2 bases from V and 7 bases from J, with 11 bases between. The CDR3 consists of 13 residues. CDR3 DNA sequence: TGTGCCAGCAGTGAATCGGGTATCGGTGGCTACACCTTC. Translating gives CASSESGIGGYTF.

The chain couples TRBV6-1 to TRBJ2-7; tentative D call: TRBD2 (5 bases). Trimming left V 4 bases short and J 8 bases short, with 12 bases between. CDR3 length: 12 amino acids. CDR1 is MNHNS, CDR2 SASEGT, per germline. The CDR3 coding sequence is TGTGCCAGCAGTGCGACTGGGGAGAAGCAGTACTTC. Protein product: CASSATGEKQYF.

This clonotype turned up a few times. The chain employs TRBV5-1 and TRBJ2-2; 10 positions match TRBD1. There are 15 residues in the CDR3. Per germline, CDR1 SGHRS and CDR2 YFSETQ. Unmatched junction bases numbered 5, after V lost 5 bases and J lost 4 bases. CDR3 nucleotide sequence: TGCGCCAGCAGACCCGGGACAGGGGTCACCGGGGAGCTGTTTTTT. Its translation is CASRPGTGVTGELFF. The full variable domain, in which reference TRBV5-1 and TRBJ2-2 provide the parts outside the CDR3, is KAGVTQTPRYLIKTRGQQVTLSCSPISGHRSVSWYQQTPGQGLQFLFEYFSETQRNKGNFPGRFSGRQFSNSRSEMNVSTLELGDSALYLCASRPGTGVTGELFFGEGSRLTVL.

This clonotype appeared a few times. V and J are TRBV3-1 and TRBJ2-1; TRBD1 agrees at 7 bases. V lost 2 bases and J lost 7; bases outside the gene matches: 8. Germline assignment: CDR1 LGHDT and CDR2 YNNKEL (reference sequence). The CDR3 runs 15 residues. The CDR3 region has the DNA TGTGCCAGCAGCCAATCGGACAGGCGGTGGAATGAGCAGTTCTTC. Its protein is CASSQSDRRWNEQFF.

In its sample, this clonotype was seen many times. The genes are TRBV20-1 and TRBJ2-3; D might be TRBD2 (6 bases). Germline assignment: CDR1 DFQATT and CDR2 SNEGSKA (reference sequence). This CDR3 has 15 residues. Trimming removed 1 base at V and 2 bases at J, with 13 bases between. The DNA of the CDR3 is TGCAGTGCTAGAGCCCAGCGGGTCTACACAGATACGCAGTATTTT. Its translation is CSARAQRVYTDTQYF.

This clonotype was seen at least ten times. The chain links TRBV10-3 to TRBJ1-2; a possible D gene is TRBD1 (5 bases). Per the germline V gene, CDR1 is ENHRY and CDR2 is SYGVKD. This CDR3 region has 10 residues. V gave up 6 bases and J gave up 8 bases, with 7 bases separating them. The CDR3 sequence: CAIRGEGYTF. The CDR3 coding sequence is TGTGCCATCAGGGGGGAAGGCTACACCTTC.

This chain uses TRBV11-1 with TRBJ2-4; 11 nucleotides line up with TRBD2. The CDR3 length is 22 residues. CDR1 is SGHAT, CDR2 FQDESV, per germline (reference sequence). Unmatched junction bases numbered 19, after V lost 1 base and J lost 2 bases. CDR3 protein: CASSLGLGVTSGTGLTKNIQYF. CDR3 DNA: TGTGCCAGCAGCTTAGGCTTAGGGGTGACTAGCGGGACGGGGCTAACCAAAAACATTCAGTACTTC.

This clonotype appeared a few times. This sequence joins TRBV20-1 and TRBJ2-7; D gene ambiguous. The CDR3 runs 11 residues. Germline CDR1 is DFQATT and CDR2 is SNEGSKA (reference sequence). Trimming shortened V by 5 bases and J by 4 bases, and 9 bases separated the two germline ends. The CDR3 reads CSAHKGYEQYF. CDR3 DNA: TGCAGTGCTCACAAAGGGTACGAGCAGTACTTC.

This clonotype was counted a few times. The J gene is TRBJ2-7, the V gene TRBV3-1; 8 bases map to TRBD1. The germline V gene encodes CDR1 LGHDT and CDR2 YNNKEL (reference sequence). V dropped 1 base and J dropped 5; count of bases not matched to a gene: 10. The CDR3 sequence is 16 residues long. CDR3 DNA sequence: TGTGCCAGCAGCCAAGTGAGTTGGACAGGGAGCGACGAGCAGTACTTC. This codes for CASSQVSWTGSDEQYF.

V gene TRBV4-3 combines with J gene TRBJ2-5; D is possibly TRBD2 (6 bases). Trimming left V 3 bases short and J 5 bases short, with 16 bases between. The CDR3 is 15 amino acids. The V gene's germline CDR1 is LGHNA and CDR2 YSLEER. The CDR3 spells CASSQGPTSSETQYF. CDR3 in DNA: TGCGCCAGCAGCCAGGGACCGACTAGTTCCGAGACCCAGTACTTC.

There are a few counts of this clonotype. The V and J genes are TRBV5-1 and TRBJ2-3, with 10 bases aligning to TRBD2. The CDR3 is made up of 16 amino acids. CDR1 SGHRS and CDR2 YFSETQ come from the germline V gene. V lost 2 bases to trimming and J lost 1 base; unmatched junction nucleotides: 4. CDR3 DNA sequence: TGCGCCAGCAGCTTCCGTGGGACTAGCGGCACAGATACGCAGTATTTT. This gives the protein CASSFRGTSGTDTQYF.

This clonotype was seen only a few times. This chain connects TRBV5-1 to TRBJ2-7; D not certain. The CDR3 runs 15 residues. Germline assignment: CDR1 SGHRS and CDR2 YFSETQ. Trimming pared 0 bases from V and 2 bases from J, leaving 12 bases between. DNA for the CDR3: TGCGCCAGCAGCTTGGTTTCAGCAAATACCTACGAGCAGTACTTC. Amino acid sequence: CASSLVSANTYEQYF.

This clonotype was found a few times. J is TRBJ2-7 and V is TRBV5-6; 11 positions match TRBD1. Germline CDR1 and CDR2: SGHDT and YYEEEE. This CDR3 contains 17 residues. With 1 base clipped from V and 1 base from J, the junction kept 7 bases outside the gene matches. As DNA, the CDR3 is TGTGCCAGCAGCTTGCGGACAGGGGGCATTAGGTCCTACGAGCAGTACTTC. Protein sequence: CASSLRTGGIRSYEQYF. Using reference TRBV5-6 and TRBJ2-7 for the parts outside the CDR3, the full variable domain is DAGVTQSPTHLIKTRGQQVTLRCSPKSGHDTVSWYQQALGQGPQFIFQYYEEEERQRGNFPDRFSGHQFPNYSSELNVNALLLGDSALYLCASSLRTGGIRSYEQYFGPGTRLTVT.

This clonotype was seen a handful of times. The chain combines TRBV6-1 with TRBJ1-2; no firm D call. This CDR3 spans 13 amino acids. From germline, CDR1 is MNHNS and CDR2 SASEGT. Trimming removed 3 bases from V and 7 bases from J, with 12 bases in between. The DNA for the CDR3 is TGTGCCAGCAGTGACGACCGTTTCGGTGGCTACACCTTC. This codes for CASSDDRFGGYTF.

The chain couples TRBV21-1 to TRBJ2-7; the table names TRBD1, a call not compared with the DNA. TRBV21-1 is a pseudogene. This CDR3 has 15 amino acids. The CDR3 coding sequence is TGTGCCAGCAGCCCAGTTCGGGGGGTGACCTACGAGCAGTACTTC. This gives the protein CASSPVRGVTYEQYF.

For this clonotype: Germline is not matched at one junction end, which may reflect a read error. The CDR3 region is CVSSLVGSRGNEKLFF. In DNA form, the CDR3 reads TGCGTCAGCAGCTTGGTGGGGTCCAGGGGCAATGAAAAACTGTTTTTT. This chain joins TRBV5-1 and TRBJ1-4; D possibly corresponds to TRBD1 (6 bases). The germline CDR1 and CDR2 sequences are SGHRS and YFSETQ. The length of the CDR3 is 16 residues. The full variable domain, in which reference TRBV5-1 and TRBJ1-4 provide the parts outside the CDR3, is KAGVTQTPRYLIKTRGQQVTLSCSPISGHRSVSWYQQTPGQGLQFLFEYFSETQRNKGNFPGRFSGRQFSNSRSEMNVSTLELGDSALYLCVSSLVGSRGNEKLFFGSGTQLSVL.

This clonotype was observed many times. The chain uses TRBV20-1 and TRBJ2-2; D remains unclear. Germline assignment: CDR1 DFQATT and CDR2 SNEGSKA (reference sequence). This CDR3 region has 14 residues. Trimming stripped 3 bases from V and 5 bases from J, with 13 bases between. The chain's CDR3 is CSASRTLGTGELFF. DNA for the CDR3: TGCAGTGCTAGTCGCACGTTGGGGACCGGGGAGCTGTTTTTT.

This clonotype has a handful of counts. This chain uses TRBV11-2 with TRBJ1-2; no firm D call. The CDR3 extends over 14 amino acids. The ends were cut back, 2 bases at V and 4 bases at J, with 11 bases in the middle. CDR1 SGHAT and CDR2 FQNNGV come from the germline V gene. CDR3 in amino acids: CASSLSPGGYGYTF. As DNA, the CDR3 is TGTGCCAGCAGCTTATCTCCGGGAGGCTATGGCTACACCTTC.